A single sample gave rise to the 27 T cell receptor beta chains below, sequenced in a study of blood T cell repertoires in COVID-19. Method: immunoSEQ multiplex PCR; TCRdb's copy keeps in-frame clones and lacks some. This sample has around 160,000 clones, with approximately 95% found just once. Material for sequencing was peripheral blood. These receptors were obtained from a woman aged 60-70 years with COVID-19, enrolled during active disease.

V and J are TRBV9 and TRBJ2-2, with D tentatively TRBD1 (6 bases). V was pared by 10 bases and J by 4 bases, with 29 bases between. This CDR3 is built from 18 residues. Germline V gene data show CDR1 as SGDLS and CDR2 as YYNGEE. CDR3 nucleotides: TGTGCCGCAGGGGTCGAAGGGCCTGGGATTTCCGGCACCGGGGAGCTGTTTTTT. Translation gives CAAGVEGPGISGTGELFF.

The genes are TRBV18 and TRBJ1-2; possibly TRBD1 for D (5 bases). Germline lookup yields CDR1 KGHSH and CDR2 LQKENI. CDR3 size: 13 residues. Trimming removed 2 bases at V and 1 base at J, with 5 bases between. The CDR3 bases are TGTGCCAGCTCACCAGACAGTAACTATGGCTACACCTTC. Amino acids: CASSPDSNYGYTF.

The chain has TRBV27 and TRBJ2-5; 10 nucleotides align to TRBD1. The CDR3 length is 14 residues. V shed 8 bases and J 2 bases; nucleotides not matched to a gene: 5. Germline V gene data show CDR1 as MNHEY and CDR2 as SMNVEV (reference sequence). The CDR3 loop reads CASSGTGVQETQYF. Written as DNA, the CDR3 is TGTGCCAGCTCCGGGACAGGGGTTCAAGAGACCCAGTACTTC.

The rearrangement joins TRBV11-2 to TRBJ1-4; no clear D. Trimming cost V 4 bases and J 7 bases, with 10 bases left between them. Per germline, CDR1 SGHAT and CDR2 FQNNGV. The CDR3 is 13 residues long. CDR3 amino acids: CASSWVAGEKLFF. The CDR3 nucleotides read TGTGCCAGCAGCTGGGTCGCGGGTGAAAAACTGTTTTTT.

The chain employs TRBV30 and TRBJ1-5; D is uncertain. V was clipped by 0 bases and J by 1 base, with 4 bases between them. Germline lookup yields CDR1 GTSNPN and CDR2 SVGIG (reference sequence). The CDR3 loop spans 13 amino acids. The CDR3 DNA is TGTGCCTGGAGTGTCCAGAGCAATCAGCCCCAGCATTTT. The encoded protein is CAWSVQSNQPQHF.

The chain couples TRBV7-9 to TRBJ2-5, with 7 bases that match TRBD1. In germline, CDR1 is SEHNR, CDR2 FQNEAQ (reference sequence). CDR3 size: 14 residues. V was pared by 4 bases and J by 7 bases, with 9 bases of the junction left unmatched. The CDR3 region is CASSSPGQQATQYF. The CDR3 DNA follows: TGTGCCAGCAGCTCGCCGGGACAGCAGGCGACCCAGTACTTC.

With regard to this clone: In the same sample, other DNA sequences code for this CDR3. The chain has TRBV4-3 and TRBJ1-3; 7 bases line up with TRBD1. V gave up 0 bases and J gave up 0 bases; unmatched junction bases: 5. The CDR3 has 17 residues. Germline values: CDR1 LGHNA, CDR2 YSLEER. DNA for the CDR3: TGCGCCAGCAGCCAAGAACCCCAGGGGGTCTCTGGAAACACCATATATTTT. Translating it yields CASSQEPQGVSGNTIYF.

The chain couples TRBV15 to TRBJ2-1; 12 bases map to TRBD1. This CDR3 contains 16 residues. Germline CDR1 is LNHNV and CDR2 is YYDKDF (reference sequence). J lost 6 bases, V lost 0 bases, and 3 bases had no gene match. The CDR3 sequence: CATSREGQGAFNEQFF. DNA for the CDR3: TGTGCCACCAGCAGAGAGGGACAGGGGGCTTTCAATGAGCAGTTCTTC.

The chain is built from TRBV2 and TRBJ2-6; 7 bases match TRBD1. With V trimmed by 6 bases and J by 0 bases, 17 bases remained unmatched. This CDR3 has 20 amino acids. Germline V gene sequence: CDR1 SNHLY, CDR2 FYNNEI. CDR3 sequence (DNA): TGTGCCAGCAGACCCAGGGACAGCATGAGATCGAGCTCTGGGGCCAACGTCCTGACTTTC. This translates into CASRPRDSMRSSSGANVLTF. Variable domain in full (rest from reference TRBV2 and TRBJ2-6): EPEVTQTPSHQVTQMGQEVILRCVPISNHLYFYWYRQILGQKVEFLVSFYNNEISEKSEIFDDQFSVERPDGSNFTLKIRSTKLEDSAMYFCASRPRDSMRSSSGANVLTFGAGSRLTVL.

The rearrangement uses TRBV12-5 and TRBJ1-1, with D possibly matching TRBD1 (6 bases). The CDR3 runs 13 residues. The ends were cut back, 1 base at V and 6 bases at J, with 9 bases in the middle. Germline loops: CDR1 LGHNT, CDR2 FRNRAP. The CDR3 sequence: CASGLGTEPEAFF. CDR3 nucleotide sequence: TGTGCTAGTGGTTTGGGGACAGAACCTGAAGCTTTCTTT.

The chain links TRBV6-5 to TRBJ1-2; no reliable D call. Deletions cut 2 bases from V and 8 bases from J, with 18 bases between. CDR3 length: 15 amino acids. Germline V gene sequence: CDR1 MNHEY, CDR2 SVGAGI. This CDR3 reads CASSYAAGVHSGYTF. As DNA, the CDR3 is TGTGCCAGCAGTTACGCGGCGGGTGTACATAGCGGCTACACCTTC.

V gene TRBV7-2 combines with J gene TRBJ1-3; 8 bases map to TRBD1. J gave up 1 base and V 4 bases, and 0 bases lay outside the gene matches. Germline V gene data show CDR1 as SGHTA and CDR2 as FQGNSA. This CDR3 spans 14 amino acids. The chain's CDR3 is CASSYRGSGNTIYF. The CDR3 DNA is TGTGCCAGCAGCTACAGGGGGTCTGGAAACACCATATATTTT.

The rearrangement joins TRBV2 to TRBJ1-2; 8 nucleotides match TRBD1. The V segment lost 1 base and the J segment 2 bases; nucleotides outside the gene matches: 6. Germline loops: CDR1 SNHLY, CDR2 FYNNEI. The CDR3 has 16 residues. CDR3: CASSEVNRGLNYGYTF. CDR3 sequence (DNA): TGTGCCAGCAGTGAAGTCAACAGGGGGTTGAACTATGGCTACACCTTC.

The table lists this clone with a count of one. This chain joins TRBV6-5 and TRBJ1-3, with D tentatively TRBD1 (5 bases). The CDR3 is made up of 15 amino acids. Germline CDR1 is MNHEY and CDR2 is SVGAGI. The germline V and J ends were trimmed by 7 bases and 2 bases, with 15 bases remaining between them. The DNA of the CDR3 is TGTGCCAGCACCCTCCGGGGGGGGGCTGGAAACACCATATATTTT. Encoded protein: CASTLRGGAGNTIYF.

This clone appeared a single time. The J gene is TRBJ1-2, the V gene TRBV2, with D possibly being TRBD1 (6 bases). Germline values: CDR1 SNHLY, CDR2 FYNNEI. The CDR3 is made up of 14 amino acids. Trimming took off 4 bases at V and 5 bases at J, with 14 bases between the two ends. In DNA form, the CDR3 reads TGTGCCAGCAGTGGGGAGGGGGAGCGTTATGGCTACACCTTC. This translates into CASSGEGERYGYTF.

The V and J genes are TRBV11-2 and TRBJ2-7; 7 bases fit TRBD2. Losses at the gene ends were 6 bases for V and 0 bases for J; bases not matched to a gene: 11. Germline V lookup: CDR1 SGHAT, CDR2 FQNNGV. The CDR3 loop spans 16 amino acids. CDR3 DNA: TGTGCCAGCAGTCTCGTACTAGCGTACAGCTCCTACGAGCAGTACTTC. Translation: CASSLVLAYSSYEQYF.

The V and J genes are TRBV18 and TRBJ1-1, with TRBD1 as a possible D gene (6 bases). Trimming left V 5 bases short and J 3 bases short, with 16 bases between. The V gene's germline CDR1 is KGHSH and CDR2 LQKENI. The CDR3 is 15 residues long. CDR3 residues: CASSTSGGRDTEAFF. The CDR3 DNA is TGTGCCAGCTCAACTTCGGGGGGCAGGGACACTGAAGCTTTCTTT. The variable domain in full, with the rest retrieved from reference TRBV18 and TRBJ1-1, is NAGVMQNPRHLVRRRGQEARLRCSPMKGHSHVYWYRQLPEEGLKFMVYLQKENIIDESGMPKERFSAEFPKEGPSILRIQQVVRGDSAAYFCASSTSGGRDTEAFFGQGTRLTVV.

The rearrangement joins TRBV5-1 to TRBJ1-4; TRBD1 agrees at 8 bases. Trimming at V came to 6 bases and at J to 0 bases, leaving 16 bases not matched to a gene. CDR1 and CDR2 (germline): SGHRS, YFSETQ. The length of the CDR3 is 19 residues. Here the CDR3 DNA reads TGCGCCAGCACCGTCGGAGGGACAGGCCGAGTTGCAACTAATGAAAAACTGTTTTTT. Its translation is CASTVGGTGRVATNEKLFF.

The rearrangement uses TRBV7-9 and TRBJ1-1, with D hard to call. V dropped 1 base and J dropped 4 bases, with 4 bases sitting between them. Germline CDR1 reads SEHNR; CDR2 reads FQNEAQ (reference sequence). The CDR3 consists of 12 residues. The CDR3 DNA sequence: TGTGCCAGCAGCTTAGGGAGCACTGAAGCTTTCTTT. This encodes CASSLGSTEAFF.

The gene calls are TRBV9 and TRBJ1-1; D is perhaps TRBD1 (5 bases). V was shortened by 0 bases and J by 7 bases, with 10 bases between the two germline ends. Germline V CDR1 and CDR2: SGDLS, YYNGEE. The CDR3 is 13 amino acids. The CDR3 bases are TGTGCCAGCAGCGTAGAGGGGACTCGTGAAGCTTTCTTT. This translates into CASSVEGTREAFF.

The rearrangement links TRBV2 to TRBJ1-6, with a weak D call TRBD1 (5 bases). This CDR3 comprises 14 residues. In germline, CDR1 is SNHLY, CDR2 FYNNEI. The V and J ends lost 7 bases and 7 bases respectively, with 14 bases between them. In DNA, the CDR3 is TGTGCCAGCAACCCGGGGGGGAACAATTCACCCCTCCACTTT. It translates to CASNPGGNNSPLHF.

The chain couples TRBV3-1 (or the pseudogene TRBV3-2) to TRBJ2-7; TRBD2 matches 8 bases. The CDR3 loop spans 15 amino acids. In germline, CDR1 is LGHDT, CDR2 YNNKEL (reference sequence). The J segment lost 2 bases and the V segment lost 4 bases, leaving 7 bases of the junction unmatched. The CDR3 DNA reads TGTGCCAGCAGCCCTGGGACCGGGGGGGCCTACGAGCAGTACTTC. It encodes CASSPGTGGAYEQYF.

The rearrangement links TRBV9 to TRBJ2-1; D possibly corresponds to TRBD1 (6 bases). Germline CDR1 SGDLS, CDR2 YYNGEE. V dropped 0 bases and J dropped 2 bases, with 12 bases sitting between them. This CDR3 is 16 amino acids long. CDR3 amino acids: CASSVAGAVAYNEQFF. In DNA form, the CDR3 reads TGTGCCAGCAGCGTAGCAGGGGCAGTTGCCTACAATGAGCAGTTCTTC. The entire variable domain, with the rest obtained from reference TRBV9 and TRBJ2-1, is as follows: DSGVTQTPKHLITATGQRVTLRCSPRSGDLSVYWYQQSLDQGLQFLIQYYNGEERAKGNILERFSAQQFPDLHSELNLSSLELGDSALYFCASSVAGAVAYNEQFFGPGTRLTVL.

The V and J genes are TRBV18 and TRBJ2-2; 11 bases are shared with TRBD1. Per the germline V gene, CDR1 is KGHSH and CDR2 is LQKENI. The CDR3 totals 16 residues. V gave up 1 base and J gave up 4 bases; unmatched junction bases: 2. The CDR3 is CASSPQGTGGTGELFF. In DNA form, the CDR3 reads TGTGCCAGCTCACCACAGGGGACAGGGGGCACCGGGGAGCTGTTTTTT.

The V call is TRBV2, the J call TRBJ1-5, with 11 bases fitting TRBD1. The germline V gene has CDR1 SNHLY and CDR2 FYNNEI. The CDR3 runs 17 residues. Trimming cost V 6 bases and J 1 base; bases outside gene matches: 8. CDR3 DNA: TGTGCCAGCAGCAAGGGGACAGGGGGAACGAGCAATCAGCCCCAGCATTTT. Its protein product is CASSKGTGGTSNQPQHF.

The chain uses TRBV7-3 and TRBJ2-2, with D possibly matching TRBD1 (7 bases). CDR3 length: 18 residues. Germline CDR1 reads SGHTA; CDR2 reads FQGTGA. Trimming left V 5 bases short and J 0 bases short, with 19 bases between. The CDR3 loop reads CASSPQGGAGTNTGELFF. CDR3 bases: TGTGCCAGCAGCCCCCAGGGGGGAGCGGGTACGAACACCGGGGAGCTGTTTTTT.

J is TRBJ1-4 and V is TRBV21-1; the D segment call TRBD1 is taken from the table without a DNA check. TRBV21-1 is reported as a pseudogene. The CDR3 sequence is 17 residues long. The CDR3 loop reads CASSKGGAGGRDEKLFF. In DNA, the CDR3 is TGTGCCAGCAGCAAAGGGGGGGCAGGGGGCCGGGATGAAAAACTGTTTTTT.